Listed here are 4 T cell receptor beta chains from one sample, sequenced in a study of shared clonotypes between healthy human individuals. Sequenced by immunoSEQ multiplex PCR; TCRdb stores in-frame clones only, minus some. The sample carries 760,000 or so clones, around 96% recorded once. CD45RO-negative CD8 cells positively selected for CCR7 made up the naive population, which excluded terminally differentiated effector memory CD45RA+ cells. Sequenced input: naive CD8+ T cells sorted from blood. Every receptor here comes from a man aged 25 to 45 in good health.

This rearrangement joins TRBV4-1 to TRBJ2-5, with 7 positions matching TRBD1. Germline V gives CDR1 MGHRA, CDR2 YSYEKL. With V trimmed by 0 bases and J by 2 bases, 3 bases remained unmatched. The CDR3 is 15 amino acids. CDR3 DNA sequence: TGCGCCAGCAGCCAAGATAAGGGACAGCAAGAGACCCAGTACTTC. It yields the protein CASSQDKGQQETQYF.

A word on this clone: The same CDR3 arises from other DNA sequences in this sample as well. The CDR3 spells CASSQDGGTGEGKLFF. The CDR3 DNA is TGCGCCAGCAGCCAAGATGGTGGGACAGGTGAGGGCAAACTGTTTTTT. The rearrangement links TRBV4-3 to TRBJ1-4, with 8 bases that match TRBD1. The length of the CDR3 is 16 residues. Trimming removed 0 bases from V and 11 bases from J; junction bases left unmatched: 11. Looked up from germline, CDR1 is LGHNA and CDR2 is YSLEER.

A note on this clone: The same CDR3 arises from other DNA sequences in this sample as well. This sequence joins TRBV27 and TRBJ2-7; 7 bases are a match to TRBD1. Germline V CDR1 and CDR2: MNHEY, SMNVEV (reference sequence). The CDR3 totals 13 residues. V shed 6 bases, J shed 3 bases, and the junction held 5 bases outside the gene matches. The CDR3 is CASSLRQGYEQYF. Here the CDR3 DNA reads TGTGCCAGCAGCCTTAGACAGGGCTACGAGCAGTACTTC.

The J gene is TRBJ2-1, the V gene TRBV6-5; D is possibly TRBD2 (5 bases). There are 14 residues in the CDR3. V lost 0 bases, J lost 14 bases, and 17 bases lay in between. Germline CDR1 reads MNHEY; CDR2 reads SVGAGI. CDR3 loop: CASSYSNLAGPEFF. In DNA, the CDR3 is TGTGCCAGCAGTTACTCGAACCTCGCGGGTCCGGAGTTCTTC.